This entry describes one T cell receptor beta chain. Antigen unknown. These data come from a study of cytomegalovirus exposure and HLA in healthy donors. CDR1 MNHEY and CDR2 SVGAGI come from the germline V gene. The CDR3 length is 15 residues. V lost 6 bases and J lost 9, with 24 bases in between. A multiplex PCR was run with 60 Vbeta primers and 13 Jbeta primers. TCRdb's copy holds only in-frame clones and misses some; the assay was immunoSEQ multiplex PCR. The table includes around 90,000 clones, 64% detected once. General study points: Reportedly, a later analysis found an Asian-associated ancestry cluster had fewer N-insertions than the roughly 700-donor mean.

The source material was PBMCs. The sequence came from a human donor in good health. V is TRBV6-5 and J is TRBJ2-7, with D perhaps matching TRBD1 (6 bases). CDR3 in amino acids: CASSKRGGRASGQYF. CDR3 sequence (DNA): TGTGCCAGCAGCAAGAGAGGGGGACGCGCTTCGGGGCAGTACTTC.